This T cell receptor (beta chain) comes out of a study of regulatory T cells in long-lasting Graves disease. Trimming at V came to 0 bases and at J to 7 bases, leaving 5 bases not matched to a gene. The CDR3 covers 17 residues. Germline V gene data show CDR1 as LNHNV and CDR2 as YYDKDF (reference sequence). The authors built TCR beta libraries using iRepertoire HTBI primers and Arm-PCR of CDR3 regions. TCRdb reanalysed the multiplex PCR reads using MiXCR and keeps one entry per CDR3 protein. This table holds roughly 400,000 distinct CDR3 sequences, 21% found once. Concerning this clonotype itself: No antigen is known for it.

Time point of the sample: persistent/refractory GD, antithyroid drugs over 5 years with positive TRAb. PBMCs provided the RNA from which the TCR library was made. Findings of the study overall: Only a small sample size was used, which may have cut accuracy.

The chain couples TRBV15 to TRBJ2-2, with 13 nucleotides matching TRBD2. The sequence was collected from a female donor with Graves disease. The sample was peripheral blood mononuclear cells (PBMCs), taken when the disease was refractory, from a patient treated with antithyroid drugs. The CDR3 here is CATSRDRTSGSGGELFF. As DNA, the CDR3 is TGTGCCACCAGCAGAGATAGGACTAGCGGGAGCGGCGGGGAGCTGTTTTTT.